This T cell receptor beta chain was retrieved from a study of T cells after yellow fever vaccination. Study-wide background: For low cell numbers, libraries were made with SMART-Seq v4 Ultra Low Input. Whole-study results and caveats: The study noted that FACS-sorted repertoires could contain abundant clonotypes contaminating from the bulk population. Primary-vaccination clones mostly resurfaced post-booster (more than 95% CD4, 85% to 90% CD8). Though weaker, the secondary response peaked faster, on day 5 versus 15.

The CDR3 loop spans 14 amino acids. Trimming removed 2 bases from V and 4 bases from J; junction bases left unmatched: 2. Germline CDR1 reads SGHRS; CDR2 reads YFSETQ. From the 5' RACE reads, TCRdb called clonotypes with MiXCR, one entry per CDR3 protein. Among 500,000 to 650,000 distinct CDR3 sequences listed, roughly 17% were seen once. Of note for this clonotype: Its antigen is not identified.

The chain is built from TRBV5-1 and TRBJ2-2; 7 bases line up with TRBD1. The sample in question was PBMCs, obtained less than 6 days after the first yellow fever vaccination. This clonotype was obtained from a man younger than 30 who received the YFV17D yellow fever vaccine. CDR3 nucleotides: TGCGCCAGCAGCTTCAAGGGGGCCACCGGGGAGCTGTTTTTT. This translates into CASSFKGATGELFF.